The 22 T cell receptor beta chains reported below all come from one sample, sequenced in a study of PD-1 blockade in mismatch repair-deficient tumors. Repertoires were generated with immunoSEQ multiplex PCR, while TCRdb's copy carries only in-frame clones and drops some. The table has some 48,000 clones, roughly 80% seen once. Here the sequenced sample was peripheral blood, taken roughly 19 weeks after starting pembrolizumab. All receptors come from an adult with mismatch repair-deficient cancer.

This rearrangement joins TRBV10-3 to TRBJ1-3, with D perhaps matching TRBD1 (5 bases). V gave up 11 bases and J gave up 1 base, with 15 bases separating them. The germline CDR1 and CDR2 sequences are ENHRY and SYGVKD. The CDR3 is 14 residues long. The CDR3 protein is CASIREKSGNTIYF. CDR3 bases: TGTGCCTCTATCAGGGAAAAGTCTGGAAACACCATATATTTT.

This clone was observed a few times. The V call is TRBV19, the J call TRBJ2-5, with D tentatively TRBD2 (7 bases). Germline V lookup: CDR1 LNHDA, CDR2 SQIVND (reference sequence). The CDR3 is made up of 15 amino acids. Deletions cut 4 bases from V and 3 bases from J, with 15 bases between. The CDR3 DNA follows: TGTGCCAGTAGTAGGGGGGGCACGTTGAAAGAGACCCAGTACTTC. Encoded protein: CASSRGGTLKETQYF.

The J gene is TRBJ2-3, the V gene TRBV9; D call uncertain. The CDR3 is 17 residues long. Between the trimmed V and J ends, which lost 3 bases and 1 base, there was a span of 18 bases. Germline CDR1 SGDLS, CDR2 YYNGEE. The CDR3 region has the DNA TGTGCCAGCAGCGATCAAGCGAAGCATTGGGGCACAGATACGCAGTATTTT. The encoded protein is CASSDQAKHWGTDTQYF.

CDR3: CASSLYRGQGIGEQYF. The CDR3, as DNA: TGTGCCAGCAGCCTGTACCGGGGACAGGGGATTGGGGAGCAGTACTTC. The gene calls are TRBV7-9 and TRBJ2-7; 10 nucleotides match TRBD1. CDR1 SEHNR and CDR2 FQNEAQ come from the germline V gene (reference sequence). The CDR3 length is 16 residues. J gave up 7 bases and V 5 bases, and 14 bases lay outside the gene matches.

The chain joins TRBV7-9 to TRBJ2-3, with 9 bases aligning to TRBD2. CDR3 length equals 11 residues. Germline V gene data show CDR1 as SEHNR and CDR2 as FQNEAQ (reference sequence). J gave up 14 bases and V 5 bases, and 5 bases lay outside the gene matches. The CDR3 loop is CASSATGLAYF. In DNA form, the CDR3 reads TGTGCCAGCAGCGCAACGGGACTAGCGTATTTT.

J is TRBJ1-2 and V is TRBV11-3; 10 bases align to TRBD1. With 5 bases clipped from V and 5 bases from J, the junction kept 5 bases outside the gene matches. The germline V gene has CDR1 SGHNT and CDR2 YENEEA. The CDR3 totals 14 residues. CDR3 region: CASSTTGGRYGYTF. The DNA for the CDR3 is TGTGCCAGCAGCACGACAGGGGGCCGTTATGGCTACACCTTC.

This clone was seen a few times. In nucleotides, the CDR3 is TGTGCAAGTCGCCCGGGGACGCCTTATACGCAGTATTTT. Translation gives CASRPGTPYTQYF. V usage is TRBV12-2 and J usage is TRBJ2-3. TRBV12-2 is a listed pseudogene. The CDR3 loop spans 13 amino acids.

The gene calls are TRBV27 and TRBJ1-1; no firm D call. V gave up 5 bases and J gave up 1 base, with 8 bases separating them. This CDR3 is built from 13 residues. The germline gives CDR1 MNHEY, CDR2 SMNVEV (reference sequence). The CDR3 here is CASSVAENTEAFF. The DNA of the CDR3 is TGTGCCAGCAGTGTCGCGGAGAACACTGAAGCTTTCTTT.

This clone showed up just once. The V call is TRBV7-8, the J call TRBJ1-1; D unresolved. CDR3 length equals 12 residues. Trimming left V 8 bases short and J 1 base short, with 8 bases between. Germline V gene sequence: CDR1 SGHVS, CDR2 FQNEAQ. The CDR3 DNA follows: TGTGCCAGCGCAAAATCGAACACTGAAGCTTTCTTT. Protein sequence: CASAKSNTEAFF.

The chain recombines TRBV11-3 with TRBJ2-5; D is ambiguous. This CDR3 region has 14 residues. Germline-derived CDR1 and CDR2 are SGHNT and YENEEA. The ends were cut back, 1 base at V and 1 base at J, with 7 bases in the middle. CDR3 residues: CASSLAFGQETQYF. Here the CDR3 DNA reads TGTGCCAGCAGCTTAGCTTTCGGCCAAGAGACCCAGTACTTC.

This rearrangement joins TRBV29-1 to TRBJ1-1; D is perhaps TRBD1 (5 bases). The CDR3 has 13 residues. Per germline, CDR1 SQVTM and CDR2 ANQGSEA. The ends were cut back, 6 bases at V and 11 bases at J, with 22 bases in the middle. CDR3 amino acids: CSVRIDSEPGAFF. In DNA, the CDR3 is TGCAGCGTAAGAATTGACAGCGAACCCGGGGCTTTCTTT.

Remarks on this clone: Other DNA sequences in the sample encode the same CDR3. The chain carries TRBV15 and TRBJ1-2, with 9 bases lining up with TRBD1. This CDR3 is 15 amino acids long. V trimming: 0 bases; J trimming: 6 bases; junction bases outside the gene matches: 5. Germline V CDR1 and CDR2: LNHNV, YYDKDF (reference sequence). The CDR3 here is CATSRDMGQGNGYTF. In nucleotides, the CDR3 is TGTGCCACCAGCAGAGATATGGGACAGGGCAATGGCTACACCTTC.

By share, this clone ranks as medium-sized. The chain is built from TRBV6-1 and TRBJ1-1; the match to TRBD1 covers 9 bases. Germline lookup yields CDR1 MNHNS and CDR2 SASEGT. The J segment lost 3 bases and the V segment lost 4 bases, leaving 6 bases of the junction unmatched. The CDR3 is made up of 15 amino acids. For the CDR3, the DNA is TGTGCCAGCAGTGGAGTGACAGGGGGGTACACTGAAGCTTTCTTT. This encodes CASSGVTGGYTEAFF.

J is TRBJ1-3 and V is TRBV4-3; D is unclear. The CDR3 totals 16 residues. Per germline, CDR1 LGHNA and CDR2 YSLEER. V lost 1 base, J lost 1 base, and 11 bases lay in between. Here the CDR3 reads CASSQVSEWSGNTIYF. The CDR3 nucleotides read TGCGCCAGCAGCCAAGTATCTGAGTGGTCTGGAAACACCATATATTTT.

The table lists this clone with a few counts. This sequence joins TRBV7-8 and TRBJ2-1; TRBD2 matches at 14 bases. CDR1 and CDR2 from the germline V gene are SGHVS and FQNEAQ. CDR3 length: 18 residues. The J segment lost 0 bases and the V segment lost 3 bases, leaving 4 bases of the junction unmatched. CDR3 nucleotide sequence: TGTGCCAGCAGCTTGGGACTAGCGGGAGAAAGCTCCTACAATGAGCAGTTCTTC. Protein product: CASSLGLAGESSYNEQFF.

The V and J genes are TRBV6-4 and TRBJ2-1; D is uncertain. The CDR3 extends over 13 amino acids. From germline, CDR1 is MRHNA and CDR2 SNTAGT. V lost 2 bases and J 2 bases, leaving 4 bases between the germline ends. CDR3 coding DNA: TGTGCCAGCAGTGACAACCCCTACAATGAGCAGTTCTTC. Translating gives CASSDNPYNEQFF.

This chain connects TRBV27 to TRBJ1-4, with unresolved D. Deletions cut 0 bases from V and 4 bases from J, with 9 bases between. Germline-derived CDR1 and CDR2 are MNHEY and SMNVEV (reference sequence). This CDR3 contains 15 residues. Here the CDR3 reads CASSLSRAVNEKLFF. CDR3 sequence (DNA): TGTGCCAGCAGTTTATCCCGGGCTGTTAATGAAAAACTGTTTTTT.

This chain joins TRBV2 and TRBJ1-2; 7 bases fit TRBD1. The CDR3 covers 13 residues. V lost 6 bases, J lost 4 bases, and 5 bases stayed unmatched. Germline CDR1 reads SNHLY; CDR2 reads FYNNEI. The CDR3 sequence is CASSPDRSYGYTF. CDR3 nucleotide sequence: TGTGCCAGCAGCCCGGACAGGAGCTATGGCTACACCTTC.

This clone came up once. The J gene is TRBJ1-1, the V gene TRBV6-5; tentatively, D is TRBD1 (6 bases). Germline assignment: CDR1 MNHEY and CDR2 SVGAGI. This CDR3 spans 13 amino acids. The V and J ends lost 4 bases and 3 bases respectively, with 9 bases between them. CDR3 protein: CASSLKGDTEAFF. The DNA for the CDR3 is TGTGCCAGCAGTTTGAAGGGGGACACTGAAGCTTTCTTT.

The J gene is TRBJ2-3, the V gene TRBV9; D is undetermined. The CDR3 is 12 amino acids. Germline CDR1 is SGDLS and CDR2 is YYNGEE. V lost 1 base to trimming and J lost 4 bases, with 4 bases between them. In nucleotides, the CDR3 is TGTGCCAGCAGCGTATCGGCAGATACGCAGTATTTT. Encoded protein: CASSVSADTQYF.

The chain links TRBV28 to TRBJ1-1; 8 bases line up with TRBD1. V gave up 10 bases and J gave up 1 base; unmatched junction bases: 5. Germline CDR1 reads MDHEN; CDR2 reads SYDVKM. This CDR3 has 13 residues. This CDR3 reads CATLGQANTEAFF. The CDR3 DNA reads TGTGCCACATTGGGACAGGCGAACACTGAAGCTTTCTTT. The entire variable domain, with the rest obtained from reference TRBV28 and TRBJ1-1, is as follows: DVKVTQSSRYLVKRTGEKVFLECVQDMDHENMFWYRQDPGLGLRLIYFSYDVKMKEKGDIPEGYSVSREKKERFSLILESASTNQTSMYLCATLGQANTEAFFGQGTRLTVV.

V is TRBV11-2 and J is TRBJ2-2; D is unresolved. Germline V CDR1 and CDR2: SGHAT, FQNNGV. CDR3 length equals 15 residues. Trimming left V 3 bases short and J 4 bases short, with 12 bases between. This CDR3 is CASSFAGLSTGELFF. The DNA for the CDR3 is TGTGCCAGCAGCTTTGCAGGCCTGTCCACCGGGGAGCTGTTTTTT.